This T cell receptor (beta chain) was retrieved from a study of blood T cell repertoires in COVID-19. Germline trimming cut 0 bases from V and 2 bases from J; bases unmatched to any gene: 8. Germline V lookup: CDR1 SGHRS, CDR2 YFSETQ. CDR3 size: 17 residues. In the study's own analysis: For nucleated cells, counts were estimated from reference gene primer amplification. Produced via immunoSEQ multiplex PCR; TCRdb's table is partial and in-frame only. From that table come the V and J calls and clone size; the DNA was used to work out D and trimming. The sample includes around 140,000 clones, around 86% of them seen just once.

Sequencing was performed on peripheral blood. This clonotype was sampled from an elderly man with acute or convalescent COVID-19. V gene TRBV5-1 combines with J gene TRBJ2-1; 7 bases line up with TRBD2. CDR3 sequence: CASSLARASGTYNEQFF. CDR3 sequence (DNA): TGCGCCAGCAGCTTGGCTCGAGCTAGCGGCACCTACAATGAGCAGTTCTTC.